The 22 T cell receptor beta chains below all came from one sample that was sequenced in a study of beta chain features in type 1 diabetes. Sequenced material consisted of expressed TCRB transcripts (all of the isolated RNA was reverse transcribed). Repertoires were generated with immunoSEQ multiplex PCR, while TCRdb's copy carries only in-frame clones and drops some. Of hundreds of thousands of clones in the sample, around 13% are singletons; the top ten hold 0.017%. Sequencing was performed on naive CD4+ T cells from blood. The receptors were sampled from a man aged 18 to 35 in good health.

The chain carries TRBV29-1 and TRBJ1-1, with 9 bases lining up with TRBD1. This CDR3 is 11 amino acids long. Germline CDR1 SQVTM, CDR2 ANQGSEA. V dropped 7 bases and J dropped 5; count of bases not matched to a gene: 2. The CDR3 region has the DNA TGCAGCGGCGGGACAGGGACTGAAGCTTTCTTT. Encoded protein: CSGGTGTEAFF.

CDR3 residues: CASSGTRATGELFF. The CDR3 coding sequence is TGTGCCAGCTCCGGGACTAGGGCCACCGGGGAGCTGTTTTTT. The chain carries TRBV4-2 and TRBJ2-2; 8 nucleotides line up with TRBD2. V gave up 8 bases and J gave up 4 bases; unmatched junction bases: 6. In germline, CDR1 is LGHNA, CDR2 YNFKEQ. The CDR3 is 14 amino acids.

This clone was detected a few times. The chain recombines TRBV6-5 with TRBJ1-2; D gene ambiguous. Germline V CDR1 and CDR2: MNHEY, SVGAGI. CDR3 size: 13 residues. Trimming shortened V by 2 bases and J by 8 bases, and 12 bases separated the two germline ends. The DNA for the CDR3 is TGTGCCAGCAGTTACCGCGGCCCTGGGGGCTACACCTTC. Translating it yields CASSYRGPGGYTF.

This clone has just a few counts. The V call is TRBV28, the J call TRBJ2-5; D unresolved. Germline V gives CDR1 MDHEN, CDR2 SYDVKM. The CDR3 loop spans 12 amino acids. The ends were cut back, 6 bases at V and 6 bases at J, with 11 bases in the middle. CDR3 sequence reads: CASREDGQTQYF. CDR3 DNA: TGTGCCAGCAGGGAAGATGGGCAGACCCAGTACTTC.

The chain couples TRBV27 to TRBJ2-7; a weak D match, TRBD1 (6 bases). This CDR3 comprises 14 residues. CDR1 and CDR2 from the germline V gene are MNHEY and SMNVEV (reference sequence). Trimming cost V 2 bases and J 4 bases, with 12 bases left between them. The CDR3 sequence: CASSLVHRDYEQYF. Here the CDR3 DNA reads TGTGCCAGCAGTTTAGTGCACAGGGATTACGAGCAGTACTTC.

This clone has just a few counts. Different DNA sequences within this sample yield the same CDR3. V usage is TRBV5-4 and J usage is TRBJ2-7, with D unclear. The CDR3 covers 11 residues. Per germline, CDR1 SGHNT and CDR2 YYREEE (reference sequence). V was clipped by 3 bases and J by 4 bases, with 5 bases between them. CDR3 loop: CASSSQYEQYF. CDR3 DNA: TGTGCCAGCAGCTCCCAATACGAGCAGTACTTC.

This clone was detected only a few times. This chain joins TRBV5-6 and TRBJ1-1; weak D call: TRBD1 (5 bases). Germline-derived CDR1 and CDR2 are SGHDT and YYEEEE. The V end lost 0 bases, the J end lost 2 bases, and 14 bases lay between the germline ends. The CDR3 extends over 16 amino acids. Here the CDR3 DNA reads TGTGCCAGCAGCTTGGTAGGGGCCGGTGGAAACACTGAAGCTTTCTTT. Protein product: CASSLVGAGGNTEAFF.

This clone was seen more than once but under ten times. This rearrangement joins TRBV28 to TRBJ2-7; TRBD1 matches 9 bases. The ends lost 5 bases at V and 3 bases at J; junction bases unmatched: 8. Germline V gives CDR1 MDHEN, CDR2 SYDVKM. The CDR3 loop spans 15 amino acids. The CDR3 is CASSPRQGEVYEQYF. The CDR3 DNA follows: TGTGCCAGCAGTCCCAGACAGGGGGAGGTCTACGAGCAGTACTTC.

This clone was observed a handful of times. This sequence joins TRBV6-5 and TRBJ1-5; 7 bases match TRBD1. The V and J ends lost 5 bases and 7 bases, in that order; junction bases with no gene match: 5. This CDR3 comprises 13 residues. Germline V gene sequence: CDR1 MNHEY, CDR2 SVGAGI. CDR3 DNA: TGTGCCAGCAGTGACAGGGCAGGACAGCCCCAGCATTTT. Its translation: CASSDRAGQPQHF.

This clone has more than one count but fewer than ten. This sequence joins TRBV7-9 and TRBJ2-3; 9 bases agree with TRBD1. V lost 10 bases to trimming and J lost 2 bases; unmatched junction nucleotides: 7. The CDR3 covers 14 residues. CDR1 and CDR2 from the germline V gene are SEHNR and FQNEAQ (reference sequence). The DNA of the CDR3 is TGTGCCAATGGCGGGGACAGGGCCACAGATACGCAGTATTTT. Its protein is CANGGDRATDTQYF.

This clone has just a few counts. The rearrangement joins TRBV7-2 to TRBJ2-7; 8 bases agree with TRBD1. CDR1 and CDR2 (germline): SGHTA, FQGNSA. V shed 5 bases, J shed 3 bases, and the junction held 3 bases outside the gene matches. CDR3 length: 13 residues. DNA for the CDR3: TGTGCCAGCAGCCCAGACAGGGGCTACGAGCAGTACTTC. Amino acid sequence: CASSPDRGYEQYF.

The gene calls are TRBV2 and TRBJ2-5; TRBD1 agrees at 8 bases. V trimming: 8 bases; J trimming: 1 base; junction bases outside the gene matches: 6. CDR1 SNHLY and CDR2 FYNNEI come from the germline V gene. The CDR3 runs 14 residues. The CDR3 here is CASLRDRSQETQYF. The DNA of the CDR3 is TGTGCCAGCCTCCGGGACAGGAGCCAAGAGACCCAGTACTTC. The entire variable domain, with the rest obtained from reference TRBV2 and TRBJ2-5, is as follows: EPEVTQTPSHQVTQMGQEVILRCVPISNHLYFYWYRQILGQKVEFLVSFYNNEISEKSEIFDDQFSVERPDGSNFTLKIRSTKLEDSAMYFCASLRDRSQETQYFGPGTRLLVL.

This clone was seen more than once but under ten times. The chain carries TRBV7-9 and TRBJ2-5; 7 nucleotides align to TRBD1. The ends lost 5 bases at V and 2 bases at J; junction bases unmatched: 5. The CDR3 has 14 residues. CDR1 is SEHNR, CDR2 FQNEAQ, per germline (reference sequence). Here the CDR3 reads CASSRGTEQETQYF. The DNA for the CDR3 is TGTGCCAGCAGCCGTGGGACAGAACAAGAGACCCAGTACTTC.

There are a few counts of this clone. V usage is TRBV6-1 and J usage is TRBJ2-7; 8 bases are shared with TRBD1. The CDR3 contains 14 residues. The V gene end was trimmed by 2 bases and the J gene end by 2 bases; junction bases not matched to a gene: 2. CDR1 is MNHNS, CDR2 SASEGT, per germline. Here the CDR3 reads CASSEKGQAYEQYF. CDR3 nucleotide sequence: TGTGCCAGCAGTGAAAAGGGACAGGCCTACGAGCAGTACTTC.

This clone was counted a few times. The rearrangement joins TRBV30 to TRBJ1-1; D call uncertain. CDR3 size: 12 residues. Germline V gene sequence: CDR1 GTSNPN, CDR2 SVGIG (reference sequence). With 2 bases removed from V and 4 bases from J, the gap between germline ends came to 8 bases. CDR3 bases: TGTGCCTGGAGTACTATGACCACTGAAGCTTTCTTT. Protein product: CAWSTMTTEAFF.

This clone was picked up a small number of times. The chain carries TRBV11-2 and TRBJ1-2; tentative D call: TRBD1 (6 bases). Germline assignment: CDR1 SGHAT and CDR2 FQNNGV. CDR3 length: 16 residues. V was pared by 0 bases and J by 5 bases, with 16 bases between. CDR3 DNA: TGTGCCAGCAGCTTAGAGCAGGGGAGTCACCTATATGGCTACACCTTC. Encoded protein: CASSLEQGSHLYGYTF.

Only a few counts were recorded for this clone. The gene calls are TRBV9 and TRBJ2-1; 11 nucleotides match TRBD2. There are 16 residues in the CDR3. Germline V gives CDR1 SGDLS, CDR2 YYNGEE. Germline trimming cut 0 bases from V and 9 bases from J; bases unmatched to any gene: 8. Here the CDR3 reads CASSVGVSGGVGEQFF. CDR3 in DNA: TGTGCCAGCAGCGTAGGAGTTAGCGGGGGGGTGGGTGAGCAGTTCTTC. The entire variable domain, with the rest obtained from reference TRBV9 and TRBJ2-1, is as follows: DSGVTQTPKHLITATGQRVTLRCSPRSGDLSVYWYQQSLDQGLQFLIQYYNGEERAKGNILERFSAQQFPDLHSELNLSSLELGDSALYFCASSVGVSGGVGEQFFGPGTRLTVL.

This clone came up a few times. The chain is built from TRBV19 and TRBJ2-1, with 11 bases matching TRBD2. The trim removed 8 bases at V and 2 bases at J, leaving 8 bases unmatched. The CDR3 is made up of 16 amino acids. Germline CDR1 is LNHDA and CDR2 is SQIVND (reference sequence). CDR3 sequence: CASATLLAGAYNEQFF. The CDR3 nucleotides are TGTGCCAGTGCAACACTACTAGCGGGAGCCTACAATGAGCAGTTCTTC.

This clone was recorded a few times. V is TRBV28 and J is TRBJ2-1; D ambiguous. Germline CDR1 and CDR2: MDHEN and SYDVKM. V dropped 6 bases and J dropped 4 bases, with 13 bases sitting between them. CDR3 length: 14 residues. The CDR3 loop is CASSPYPPYNEQFF. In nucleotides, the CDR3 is TGTGCCAGCAGCCCCTATCCGCCATACAATGAGCAGTTCTTC.

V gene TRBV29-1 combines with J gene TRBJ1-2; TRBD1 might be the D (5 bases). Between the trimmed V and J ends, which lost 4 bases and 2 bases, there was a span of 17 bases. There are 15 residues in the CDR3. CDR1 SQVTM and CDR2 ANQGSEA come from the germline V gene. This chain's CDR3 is CSVGGGTAKNYGYTF. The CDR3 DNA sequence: TGCAGCGTTGGCGGCGGGACCGCAAAAAACTATGGCTACACCTTC. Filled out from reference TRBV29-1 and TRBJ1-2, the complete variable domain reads SAVISQKPSRDICQRGTSLTIQCQVDSQVTMMFWYRQQPGQSLTLIATANQGSEATYESGFVIDKFPISRPNLTFSTLTVSNMSPEDSSIYLCSVGGGTAKNYGYTFGSGTRLTVV.

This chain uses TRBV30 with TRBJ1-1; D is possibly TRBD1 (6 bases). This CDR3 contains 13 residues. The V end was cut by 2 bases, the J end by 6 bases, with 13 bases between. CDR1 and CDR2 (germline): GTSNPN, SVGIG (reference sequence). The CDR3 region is CAWSLRAGAEAFF. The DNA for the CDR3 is TGTGCCTGGAGTCTCAGGGCAGGGGCTGAAGCTTTCTTT.

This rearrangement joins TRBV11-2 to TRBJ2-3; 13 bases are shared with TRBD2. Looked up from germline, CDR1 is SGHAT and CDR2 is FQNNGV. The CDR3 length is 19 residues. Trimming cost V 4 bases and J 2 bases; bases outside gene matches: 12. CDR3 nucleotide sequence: TGTGCCAGCAGCTCCAGGACTAGCGGGGGCCGGAGGACCACAGATACGCAGTATTTT. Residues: CASSSRTSGGRRTTDTQYF. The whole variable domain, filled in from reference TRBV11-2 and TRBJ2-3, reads EAGVAQSPRYKIIEKRQSVAFWCNPISGHATLYWYQQILGQGPKLLIQFQNNGVVDDSQLPKDRFSAERLKGVDSTLKIQPAKLEDSAVYLCASSSRTSGGRRTTDTQYFGPGTRLTVL.